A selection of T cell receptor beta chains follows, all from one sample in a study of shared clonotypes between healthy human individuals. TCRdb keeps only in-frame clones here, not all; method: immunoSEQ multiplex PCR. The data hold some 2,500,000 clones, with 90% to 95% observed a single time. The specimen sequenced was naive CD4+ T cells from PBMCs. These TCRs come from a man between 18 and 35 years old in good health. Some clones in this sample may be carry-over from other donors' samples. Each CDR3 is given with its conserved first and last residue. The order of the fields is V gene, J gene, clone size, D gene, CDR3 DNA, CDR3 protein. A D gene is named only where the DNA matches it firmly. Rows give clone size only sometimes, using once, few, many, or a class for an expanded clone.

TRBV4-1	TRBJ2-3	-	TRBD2	TGCGCCAGCAGCCAAGTCCTAGCGGGAGAACGGAAGACAGATACGCAGTATTTT	CASSQVLAGERKTDTQYF
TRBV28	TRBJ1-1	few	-	TGTGCCAGCATCTCCTGGGTGAACACTGAAGCTTTCTTT	CASISWVNTEAFF
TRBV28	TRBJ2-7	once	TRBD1	TGTGCCAGCAGGGAACAGGGGGCGTACGAGCAGTACTTC	CASREQGAYEQYF
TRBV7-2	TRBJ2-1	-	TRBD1	TGTGCCAGCAGCTCAGACAGGGTTGGCTACAATGAGCAGTTCTTC	CASSSDRVGYNEQFF
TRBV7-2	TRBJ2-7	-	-	TGTGCCAGCAGCTTAGTCAACATCTACTCCTACGAGCAGTACTTC	CASSLVNIYSYEQYF
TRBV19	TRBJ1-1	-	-	TGTGCCAGTAGTATATTCTTCGGCAGCGCGTCTGAAGCTTTCTTT	CASSIFFGSASEAFF
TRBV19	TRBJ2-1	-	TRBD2	TGTGCCAGTAGTATAAGGTTAGCGGGATATGATGAGCAGTTCTTC	CASSIRLAGYDEQFF
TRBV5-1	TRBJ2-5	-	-	TGCGCCAGCACGACCGGGAGTTCAGGGGAGACCCAGTACTTC	CASTTGSSGETQYF
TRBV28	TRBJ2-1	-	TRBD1	TGTGCCAGCAGTCGGGTAGGACAGGGAAGCTACAATGAGCAGTTCTTC	CASSRVGQGSYNEQFF
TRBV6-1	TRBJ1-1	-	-	TGTGCCAGCAGTGAAGGGTCCAACACTGAAGCTTTCTTT	CASSEGSNTEAFF
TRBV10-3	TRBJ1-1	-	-	TGTGCCGCCACAGGAATTTCGAACACTGAAGCTTTCTTT	CAATGISNTEAFF
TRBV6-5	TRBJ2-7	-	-	TGTGCCAGCAGTTTGGGGTCGCAACCTTTCTACGAGCAGTACTTC	CASSLGSQPFYEQYF
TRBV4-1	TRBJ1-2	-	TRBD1	TGCGCCAGCAGCCAAGAGGGAAGGACAGGGGGAGTACCAGGTGGCTACACCTTC	CASSQEGRTGGVPGGYTF
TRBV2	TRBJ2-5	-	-	TGTGCCAGCAGAGGCATGGCCCGGTGGGAGACCCAGTACTTC	CASRGMARWETQYF
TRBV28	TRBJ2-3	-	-	TGTGCCAGCAGTCCCCGACGGAATACAGATACGCAGTATTTT	CASSPRRNTDTQYF
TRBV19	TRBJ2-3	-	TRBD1	TGTGCCAGTAGTCCAGAGAGGGGGCAAAGCACAGATACGCAGTATTTT	CASSPERGQSTDTQYF
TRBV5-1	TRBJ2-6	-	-	TGCGCCAGCAGCTTCTTCCTCCCTGGGGCCAACGTCCTGACTTTC	CASSFFLPGANVLTF
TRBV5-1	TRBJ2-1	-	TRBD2	TGCGCCAGCAGCTTGCTAGCGGGAGAGGGTAATGAGCAGTTCTTC	CASSLLAGEGNEQFF
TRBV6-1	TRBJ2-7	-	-	TGTGCCAGCAGCTTGGGGGCTAGGGAGCAGTACTTC	CASSLGAREQYF
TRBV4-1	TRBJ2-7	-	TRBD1	TGCGCCAGCACCGCCGGGACAGGGGACGAGCAGTACTTC	CASTAGTGDEQYF
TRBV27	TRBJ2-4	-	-	TGTGCCAGCAGTTCAACCCCGGGCCCTAAGTACTTC	CASSSTPGPKYF
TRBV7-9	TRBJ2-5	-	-	TGTGCCAGCAGCCCGGGGGAGACCCAGTACTTC	CASSPGETQYF
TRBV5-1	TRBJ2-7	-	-	TGCGCCAGCAGCTTGGCCGGCCAGACCGAGCAGTACTTC	CASSLAGQTEQYF
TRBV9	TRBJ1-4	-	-	TGTGCCAGCAGCCCTCCGGGGGTCAATGAAAAACTGTTTTTT	CASSPPGVNEKLFF
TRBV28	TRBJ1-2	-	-	TGTGCCAGCAGCCGTATGGGGGGGACGGAAGGCTACACCTTC	CASSRMGGTEGYTF
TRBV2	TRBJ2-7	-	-	TGTGCCAGCAGGGAACAGGTGAGCTCCTACGAGCAGTACTTC	CASREQVSSYEQYF
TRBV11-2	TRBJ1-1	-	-	TGTGCCAGCAGCCTAGTGAGGACAAACTCGGGGAACACTGAAGCTTTCTTT	CASSLVRTNSGNTEAFF
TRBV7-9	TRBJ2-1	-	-	TGTGCCAGCAGCCGAAGACAGGAGTCCTACAATGAGCAGTTCTTC	CASSRRQESYNEQFF
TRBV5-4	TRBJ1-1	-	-	TGTGCCAGCAGCTTGTTAAACACTGAAGCTTTCTTT	CASSLLNTEAFF
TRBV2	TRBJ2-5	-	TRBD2	TGTGCCAGCAGTCCTCGGACTAGCGGCCAAGAGACCCAGTACTTC	CASSPRTSGQETQYF
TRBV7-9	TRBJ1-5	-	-	TGTGCCAGCAGGTTACAGGGAAGCAATCAGCCCCAGCATTTT	CASRLQGSNQPQHF
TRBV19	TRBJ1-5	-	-	TGTGCCAGTAGTATAACCGAGGGGCATCAGCCCCAGCATTTT	CASSITEGHQPQHF
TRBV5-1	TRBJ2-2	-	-	TGCGCCAGCAGCCAAAGGACTACCGGGGAGCTGTTTTTT	CASSQRTTGELFF
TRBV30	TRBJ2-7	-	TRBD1	TGTGCCTGGAGCCAGACAGGGTTTTACGAGCAGTACTTC	CAWSQTGFYEQYF
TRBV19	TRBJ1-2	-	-	TGTGCCAGTTGCACCGGGGGCCTCTATGGCTACACCTTC	CASCTGGLYGYTF
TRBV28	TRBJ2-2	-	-	TGTGCCAGCAGTTTGGGAGGGGGAGGTGCCGGGGAGCTGTTTTTT	CASSLGGGGAGELFF
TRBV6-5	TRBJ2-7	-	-	TGTGCCAGCAGTTACTCCTCCAGGGCAATCAACGAGCAGTACTTC	CASSYSSRAINEQYF
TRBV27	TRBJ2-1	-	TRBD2	TGTGCCAGCAGTTCCCTCGAAGCGGGGCAATCGAATGAGCAGTTCTTC	CASSSLEAGQSNEQFF
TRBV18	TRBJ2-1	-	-	TGTGCCAGCTCACCAGAGATAGCGGAGAGCTCCTACAATGAGCAGTTCTTC	CASSPEIAESSYNEQFF
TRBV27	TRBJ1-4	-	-	TGTGCCAGCAGTTTATCAGGTTCAGTTGGTGAAAAACTGTTTTTT	CASSLSGSVGEKLFF
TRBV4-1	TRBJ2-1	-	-	TGCGCCAGCAGCCAAGAGAGCCGCAGCTACAATGAGCAGTTCTTC	CASSQESRSYNEQFF
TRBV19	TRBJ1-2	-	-	TGTGCCAGTAATCCTTGGGAATTCCGGGGAGAAGATTATGGCTACACCTTC	CASNPWEFRGEDYGYTF
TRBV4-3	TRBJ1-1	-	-	TGCGCCAGCAGCTCGACAGCCTCTATGGGCAGAGCTAACACTGAAGCTTTCTTT	CASSSTASMGRANTEAFF
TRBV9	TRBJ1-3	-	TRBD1	TGTGCCAGCAGCGTAGGGACAGGGGTTAACACCATATATTTT	CASSVGTGVNTIYF
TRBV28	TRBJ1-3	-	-	TGTGCCAGCAGTTTAGGATGGGGGAACACCATATATTTT	CASSLGWGNTIYF
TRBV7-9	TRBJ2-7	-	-	TGTGCCAGCAGCTTAATTGCGAATAGCTACGAGCAGTACTTC	CASSLIANSYEQYF
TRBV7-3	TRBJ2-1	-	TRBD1	TGTGCCAGCAGCTTAGATCCCGGGACAGGGGGACGAAAGGAGCAGTTCTTC	CASSLDPGTGGRKEQFF
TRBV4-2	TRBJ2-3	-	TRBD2	TGTGCCAGCAGCCTCGGTAGCGGGAGGAGCACAGATACGCAGTATTTT	CASSLGSGRSTDTQYF
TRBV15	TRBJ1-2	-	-	TGTGCCACCAGCAGAGATGATTTTGCCGGTGGTTATGGCTACACCTTC	CATSRDDFAGGYGYTF
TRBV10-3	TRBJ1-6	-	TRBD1	TGTGCCACCTCCGGGACAGGGATATCACCCCTCCACTTT	CATSGTGISPLHF